This entry concerns a single T cell receptor (beta chain). Its antigen is unknown. No base-level quality is on record; no much larger clone is a single base apart. TCRbeta CDR3 regions were amplified from genomic DNA by means of the immunoSEQ Assay, a bias-controlled multiplex PCR. Under the source paper's analysis protocol: The number of nucleated cells in each sample was estimated by amplification of reference gene primers within the assay. To quantify the absolute abundance of each unique TCRbeta CDR3 rearrangement, sequence reads were collapsed and filtered. For each sample, productive Simpson clonality was calculated as the square root of Simpson's diversity index over productive rearrangements. TCRdb obtained this table from immuneACCESS and retained in-frame rearrangements with V and J assigned. These tables miss some clones; where compared with another copy, unresolved V genes account for less than half of the shortfall, and the remainder is unexplained. V and J calls and clone size follow that table, whereas D and trimming were derived from the DNA. The sample has 70,000 to 100,000 clones on record, about 88% of them singletons. The top ten clones comprise approximately 45% of the sample.

The sample is drawn from a study of blood T cell repertoires in COVID-19 (dated by TCRdb to 2018 to 2020). Concerning the study at large: The collaborator samples originated in the United States, Italy and Spain and spanned the acute and convalescent phases of COVID-19. The material from the prospective study consisted of cDNA or gDNA derived from T cells, B-cell-depleted T cells, or PBMCs. The dataset comprised deeply sampled blood TCRbeta repertoires from subjects exposed to, actively infected with, or recovered from COVID-19. The repertoires were made available in a free public database intended to serve as a resource for research on the immune response to SARS-CoV-2. Samples were obtained from the ongoing ImmuneRACE study (first 160 participants) and from 1,254 subjects provided by 6 global collaborators. Sample metadata almost always included a de-identified subject ID, COVID-19 status, age in years and sex. HLA class I and class II types, where available, came from metadata supplied by the sample provider rather than from assay-based typing. Results and caveats for the whole study, not just this receptor: The amount of clinical and demographic metadata varied by source and participant and was provided uncurated.

Whole blood was collected in K2EDTA tubes by collaborating institutions according to the institutions' own protocols. For TCRbeta analysis, collaborators shipped samples in one of three forms: frozen whole blood, isolated PBMCs, or DNA extracted from either of those sample types. The receptor comes from a human donor in a cohort sampled during active COVID-19. The material sequenced was peripheral blood.

The sequenced DNA is TGTGCCATCAGCCCACTAGGAGGGAACACAGATACGCAGTATTTT. Its amino acids are CAISPLGGNTDTQYF. Recombination joined TRBV10-3 with TRBJ2-3, and TRBD2 may be the D gene, going by 6 matching bases. CDR1 and CDR2 (ENHRY, SYGVKD) derive from the germline V gene. Trimming at the junction amounts to 6 bases on V and 2 bases on J, and the germline ends lie 15 bases apart. Counted from cysteine to phenylalanine, this CDR3 has 15 amino acids. CDR3 DNA only is kept here, 45 bases in frame from base 1.